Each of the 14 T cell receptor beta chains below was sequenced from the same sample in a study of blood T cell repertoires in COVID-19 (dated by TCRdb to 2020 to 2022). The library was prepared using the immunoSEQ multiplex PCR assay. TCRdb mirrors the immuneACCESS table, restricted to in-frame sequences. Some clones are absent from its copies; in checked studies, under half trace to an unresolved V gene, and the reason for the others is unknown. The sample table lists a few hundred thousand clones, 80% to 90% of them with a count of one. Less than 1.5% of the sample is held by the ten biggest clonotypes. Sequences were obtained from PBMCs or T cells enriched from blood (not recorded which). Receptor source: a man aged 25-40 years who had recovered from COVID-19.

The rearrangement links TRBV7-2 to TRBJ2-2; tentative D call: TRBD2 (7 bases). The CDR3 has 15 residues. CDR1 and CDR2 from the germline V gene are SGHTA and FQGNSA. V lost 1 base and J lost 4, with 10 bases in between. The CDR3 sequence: CASSLDGGRTGELFF. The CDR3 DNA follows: TGTGCCAGCAGCTTAGACGGGGGGCGCACCGGGGAGCTGTTTTTT.

The CDR3 DNA is TGTGCCAGCAGTTTAATAGCGGGGGCGAGCTCCTACAATGAGCAGTTCTTC. It encodes CASSLIAGASSYNEQFF. This sequence joins TRBV6-2 or TRBV6-3 and TRBJ2-1; 9 positions match TRBD2. Trimming took 4 bases from V and 0 from J; bases not matched to a gene: 7. The CDR3 loop spans 17 amino acids. CDR1 is MNHEY and CDR2 is SVGEGT in the germline V gene.

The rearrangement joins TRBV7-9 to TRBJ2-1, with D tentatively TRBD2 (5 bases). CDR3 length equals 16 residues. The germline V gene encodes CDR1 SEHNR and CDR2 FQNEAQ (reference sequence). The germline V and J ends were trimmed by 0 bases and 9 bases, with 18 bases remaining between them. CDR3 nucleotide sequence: TGTGCCAGCAGCTTAGCCGGGCTGACTAATGCGCCTGAGCAGTTCTTC. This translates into CASSLAGLTNAPEQFF.

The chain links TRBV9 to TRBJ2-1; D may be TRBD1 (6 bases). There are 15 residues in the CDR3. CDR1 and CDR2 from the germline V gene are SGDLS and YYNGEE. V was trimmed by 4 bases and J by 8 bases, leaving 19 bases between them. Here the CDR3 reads CASSPLGQSVHEQFF. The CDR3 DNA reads TGTGCCAGCAGCCCGTTGGGACAATCGGTCCATGAGCAGTTCTTC.

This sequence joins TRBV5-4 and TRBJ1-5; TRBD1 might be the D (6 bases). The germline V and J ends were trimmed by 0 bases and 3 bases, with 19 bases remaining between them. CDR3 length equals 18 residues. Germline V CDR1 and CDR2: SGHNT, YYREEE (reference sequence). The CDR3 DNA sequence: TGTGCCAGCAGCTTGGGCAGGGGTCTACTAATCGTCAATCAGCCCCAGCATTTT. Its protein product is CASSLGRGLLIVNQPQHF.

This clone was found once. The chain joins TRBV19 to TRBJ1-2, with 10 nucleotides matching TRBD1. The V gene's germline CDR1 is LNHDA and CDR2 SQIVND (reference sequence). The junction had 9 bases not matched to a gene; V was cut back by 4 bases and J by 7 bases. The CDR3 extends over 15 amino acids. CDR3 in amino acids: CASSTRTGGDGGYTF. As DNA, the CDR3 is TGTGCCAGTAGTACGCGGACAGGGGGTGATGGTGGCTACACCTTC.

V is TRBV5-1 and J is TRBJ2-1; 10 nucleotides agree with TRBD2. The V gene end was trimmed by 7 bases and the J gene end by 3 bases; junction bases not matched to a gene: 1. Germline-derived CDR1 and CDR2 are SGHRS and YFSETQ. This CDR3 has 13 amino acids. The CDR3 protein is CASRTSGYNEQFF. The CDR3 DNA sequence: TGCGCCAGCCGGACTAGCGGCTACAATGAGCAGTTCTTC.

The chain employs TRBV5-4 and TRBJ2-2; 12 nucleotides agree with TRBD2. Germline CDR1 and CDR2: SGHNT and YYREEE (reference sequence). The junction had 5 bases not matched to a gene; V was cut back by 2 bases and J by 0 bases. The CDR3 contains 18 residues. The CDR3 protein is CASSLELAGGSNTGELFF. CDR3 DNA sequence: TGTGCCAGCAGCTTAGAACTAGCGGGAGGATCGAACACCGGGGAGCTGTTTTTT.

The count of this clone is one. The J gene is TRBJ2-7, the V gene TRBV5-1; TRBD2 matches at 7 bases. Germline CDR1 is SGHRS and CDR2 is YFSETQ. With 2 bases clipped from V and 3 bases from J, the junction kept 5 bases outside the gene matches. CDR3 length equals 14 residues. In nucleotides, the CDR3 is TGCGCCAGCAGCTTCTCGGGAGGAAGCTACGAGCAGTACTTC. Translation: CASSFSGGSYEQYF.

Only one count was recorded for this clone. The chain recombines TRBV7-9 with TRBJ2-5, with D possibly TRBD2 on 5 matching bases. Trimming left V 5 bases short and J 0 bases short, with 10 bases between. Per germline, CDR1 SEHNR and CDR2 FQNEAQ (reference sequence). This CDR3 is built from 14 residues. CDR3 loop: CASSPLDYQETQYF. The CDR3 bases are TGTGCCAGCAGCCCATTGGACTACCAAGAGACCCAGTACTTC.

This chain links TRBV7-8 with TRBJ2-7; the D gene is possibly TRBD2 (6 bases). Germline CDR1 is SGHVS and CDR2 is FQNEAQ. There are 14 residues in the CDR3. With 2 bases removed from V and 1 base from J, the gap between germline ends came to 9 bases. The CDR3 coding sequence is TGTGCCAGCAGCTTATTTAGCGGTTCCTACGAGCAGTACTTC. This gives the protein CASSLFSGSYEQYF.

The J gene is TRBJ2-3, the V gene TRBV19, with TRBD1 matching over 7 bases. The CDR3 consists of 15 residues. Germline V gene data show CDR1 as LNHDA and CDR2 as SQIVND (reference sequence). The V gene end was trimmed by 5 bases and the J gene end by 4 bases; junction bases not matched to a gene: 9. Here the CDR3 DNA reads TGTGCCAGTAGTCCAGGACAGGTCATCGCAGATACGCAGTATTTT. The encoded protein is CASSPGQVIADTQYF.

The CDR3 loop is CASSKGGQGGQPQHF. CDR3 DNA: TGTGCCAGCAGCAAAGGGGGACAGGGAGGTCAGCCCCAGCATTTT. The chain recombines TRBV5-5 with TRBJ1-5, with TRBD1 matching over 9 bases. CDR3 length equals 15 residues. Germline lookup yields CDR1 SGHKS and CDR2 YYEKEE (reference sequence). V lost 4 bases, J lost 6 bases, and 8 bases stayed unmatched.

This chain's CDR3 is CASSLTSGGLDTQYF. The CDR3 nucleotides read TGTGCCAGCAGCTTAACTAGCGGGGGTTTAGATACGCAGTATTTT. This sequence joins TRBV7-8 and TRBJ2-3, with 11 bases that match TRBD2. The J segment lost 5 bases and the V segment lost 2 bases, leaving 3 bases of the junction unmatched. Germline V gene lookup returns CDR1 SGHVS and CDR2 FQNEAQ. The CDR3 sequence is 15 residues long. The full variable domain, its missing parts supplied by reference TRBV7-8 and TRBJ2-3, is GAGVSQSPRYKVAKRGQDVALRCDPISGHVSLFWYQQALGQGPEFLTYFQNEAQLDKSGLPSDRFFAERPEGSVSTLKIQRTQQEDSAVYLCASSLTSGGLDTQYFGPGTRLTVL.